The text below deals with one T cell receptor (beta chain). This record belongs to a study of blood T cell repertoires in COVID-19. Germline lookup yields CDR1 DFQATT and CDR2 SNEGSKA (reference sequence). V lost 3 bases to trimming and J lost 0 bases, with 14 bases between them. The CDR3 has 16 amino acids. Clones were sequenced by immunoSEQ multiplex PCR, and TCRdb holds only the in-frame ones, with some missing. This sample has more than 200,000 clones, with roughly 90% found just once. The material sequenced was peripheral blood. The chain couples TRBV20-1 to TRBJ2-2; the D gene is possibly TRBD1 (6 bases). The TCR originated in a woman aged 55-70 years with acute or convalescent COVID-19. The CDR3 nucleotides read TGCAGTGCTAGTATCGGACAGACAACGAACACCGGGGAGCTGTTTTTT. Amino acids: CSASIGQTTNTGELFF.